These 10 T cell receptor beta chains share one sample of origin, sequenced in a study of glioma-infiltrating T cells after dendritic cell vaccination. Clones were sequenced by immunoSEQ multiplex PCR, and TCRdb holds only the in-frame ones, with some missing. The table lists over 80,000 clones, approximately 80% of them singletons. The sample's time point: after dendritic cell vaccination, including at tumor progression/relapse. The sample consisted of blood, taken after dendritic cell vaccination. Every receptor here comes from a human donor with glioblastoma.

This clone was seen more than once but under ten times. The chain recombines TRBV5-5 with TRBJ2-4; 10 bases agree with TRBD1. Germline V gene sequence: CDR1 SGHKS, CDR2 YYEKEE (reference sequence). The CDR3 length is 14 residues. The junction had 4 bases not matched to a gene; V was cut back by 4 bases and J by 6 bases. The CDR3 reads CASSPDRGRNIQYF. The CDR3, as DNA: TGTGCCAGCAGCCCCGACAGGGGGCGAAACATTCAGTACTTC.

The CDR3 loop is CASSLGVSQVETEAFF. CDR3 sequence (DNA): TGTGCCAGCAGCTTGGGTGTCTCTCAGGTCGAAACTGAAGCTTTCTTT. The J gene is TRBJ1-1, the V gene TRBV5-6, with D uncertain. Germline assignment: CDR1 SGHDT and CDR2 YYEEEE. The CDR3 runs to 16 residues. V lost 0 bases and J 5 bases, leaving 17 bases between the germline ends.

The V gene is TRBV5-1, the J gene TRBJ1-4; 7 bases fit TRBD1. Germline CDR1 reads SGHRS; CDR2 reads YFSETQ. This CDR3 is built from 15 residues. The junction had 7 bases not matched to a gene; V was cut back by 4 bases and J by 4 bases. CDR3 nucleotide sequence: TGCGCCAGCAGCGCGACCCGGGACAGTAATGAAAAACTGTTTTTT. As protein: CASSATRDSNEKLFF.

The chain joins TRBV6-1 to TRBJ2-3; TRBD2 might be the D (6 bases). Looked up from germline, CDR1 is MNHNS and CDR2 is SASEGT. This CDR3 spans 14 amino acids. The CDR3 spells CSTWGSGITDTQYF. The CDR3 DNA sequence: TGTTCCACTTGGGGTAGCGGCATCACAGATACGCAGTATTTT.

A few counts support this clone. V and J are TRBV7-8 and TRBJ2-7; unclear D gene. CDR3 size: 18 residues. V gave up 4 bases and J gave up 6 bases, with 28 bases separating them. CDR1 and CDR2 (germline): SGHVS, FQNEAQ. DNA for the CDR3: TGTGCCAGCAGCTCCCGAACCAACAGACCCACCACTCTTAGCGAGCAGTACGTC. It specifies CASSSRTNRPTTLSEQYV.

Here the CDR3 DNA reads TGCGCCAGCAGCTCGGGACAGGGGGCGGATAGCGGCAGCTACGAGCAGTACGTC. This codes for CASSSGQGADSGSYEQYV. The chain is built from TRBV5-1 and TRBJ2-7; 12 nucleotides line up with TRBD1. V lost 3 bases to trimming and J lost 3 bases; unmatched junction nucleotides: 13. The germline V gene encodes CDR1 SGHRS and CDR2 YFSETQ. The CDR3 covers 18 residues.

This chain connects TRBV6-6 to TRBJ1-2, with 7 nucleotides matching TRBD1. The CDR3 has 12 residues. CDR1 is MNHNY and CDR2 is SVGAGI in the germline V gene (reference sequence). The V and J ends lost 6 bases and 12 bases, in that order; junction bases with no gene match: 10. CDR3 DNA: TGTGCCAGCAGAGAGGGGGCCGGAGAAAACACCTTC. Translation gives CASREGAGENTF.

This clone appeared a few times. This rearrangement joins TRBV5-1 to TRBJ2-1, with D unresolved. V was shortened by 0 bases and J by 10 bases, with 5 bases between the two germline ends. The germline gives CDR1 SGHRS, CDR2 YFSETQ. CDR3 size: 11 residues. CDR3 region: CASSLEREQFF. The CDR3 DNA follows: TGCGCCAGCAGCTTGGAGAGGGAGCAGTTCTTC.

V usage is TRBV6-1 and J usage is TRBJ1-4, with D unclear. In germline, CDR1 is MNHNS, CDR2 SASEGT. V was cut by 5 bases and J by 10 bases, with 14 bases left in between. The CDR3 covers 13 residues. The CDR3 sequence is CASSTMTEGKLFF. The DNA for the CDR3 is TGTGCCAGCAGTACCATGACGGAGGGAAAACTGTTTTTT.

V usage is TRBV27 and J usage is TRBJ2-7; TRBD1 aligns across 8 bases. This CDR3 has 16 amino acids. Germline values: CDR1 MNHEY, CDR2 SMNVEV (reference sequence). Trimming removed 5 bases from V and 0 bases from J; junction bases left unmatched: 9. In DNA, the CDR3 is TGTGCCAGCAGTCGGCGACAGGGGACCCTCTCCTACGAGCAGTACGTC. It codes for CASSRRQGTLSYEQYV.